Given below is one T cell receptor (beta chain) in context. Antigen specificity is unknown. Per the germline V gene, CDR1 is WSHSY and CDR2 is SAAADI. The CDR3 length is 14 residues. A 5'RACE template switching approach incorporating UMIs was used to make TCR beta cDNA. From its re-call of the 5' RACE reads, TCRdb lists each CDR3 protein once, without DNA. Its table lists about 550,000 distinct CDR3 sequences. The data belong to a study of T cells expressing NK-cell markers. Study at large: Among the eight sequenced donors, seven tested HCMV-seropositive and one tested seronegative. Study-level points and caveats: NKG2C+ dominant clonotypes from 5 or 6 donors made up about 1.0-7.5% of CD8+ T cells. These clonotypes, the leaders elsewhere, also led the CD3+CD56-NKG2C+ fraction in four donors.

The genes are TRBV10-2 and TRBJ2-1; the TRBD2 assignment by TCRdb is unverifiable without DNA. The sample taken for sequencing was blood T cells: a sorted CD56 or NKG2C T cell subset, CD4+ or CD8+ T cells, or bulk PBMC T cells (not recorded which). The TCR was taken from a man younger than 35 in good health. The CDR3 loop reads CASSGLAGEGEQFF.